The 18 T cell receptor beta chains below were found in one sample sequenced in a study of T cell changes during pregnancy in multiple sclerosis. Libraries were prepared by immunoSEQ multiplex PCR; TCRdb keeps only in-frame clonotypes and omits some of them. This repertoire shows around 51,000 clones, roughly 94% found once; its top ten account for just under 0.6%. Sequences were derived from CD4+ T cells from peripheral blood mononuclear cells, sampled in the second trimester of pregnancy. The receptor source for this set is a female donor with multiple sclerosis, enrolled in a pregnancy study.

The chain uses TRBV15 and TRBJ1-5, with D uncertain. CDR1 LNHNV and CDR2 YYDKDF come from the germline V gene (reference sequence). The ends were cut back, 0 bases at V and 3 bases at J, with 6 bases in the middle. The CDR3 is 14 amino acids. The CDR3 sequence: CATSREQDNQPQHF. The CDR3 DNA is TGTGCCACCAGCAGAGAGCAGGACAATCAGCCCCAGCATTTT.

For this clone: This sample includes further DNA sequences coding for the same CDR3. This chain links TRBV27 with TRBJ1-6; TRBD1 matches at 9 bases. This CDR3 spans 15 amino acids. Germline V gene sequence: CDR1 MNHEY, CDR2 SMNVEV (reference sequence). V was clipped by 5 bases and J by 8 bases; unmatched bases: 7. CDR3 nucleotides: TGTGCCAGCAGTCTATACAGGGGGCGGGATTCACCCCTCCACTTT. This codes for CASSLYRGRDSPLHF.

V gene TRBV18 combines with J gene TRBJ1-4; D is possibly TRBD1 (6 bases). CDR3 size: 17 residues. Germline loops: CDR1 KGHSH, CDR2 LQKENI. The V end lost 2 bases, the J end lost 4 bases, and 17 bases lay between the germline ends. This CDR3 is CASSPGGSNLRNEKLFF. CDR3 in DNA: TGTGCCAGCTCACCAGGGGGCAGTAACCTACGTAATGAAAAACTGTTTTTT.

CDR3 bases: TGCGCCAGCAGCCAAGGAGCCTATAGCAATCAGCCCCAGCATTTT. It translates to CASSQGAYSNQPQHF. V is TRBV4-1 and J is TRBJ1-5; no clear D gene. The CDR3 is 15 amino acids. Germline-derived CDR1 and CDR2 are MGHRA and YSYEKL. Trimming removed 1 base at V and 0 bases at J, with 7 bases between.

The chain employs TRBV2 and TRBJ1-2, with a weak D call TRBD1 (5 bases). V was shortened by 8 bases and J by 9 bases, with 13 bases between the two germline ends. Germline V gene lookup returns CDR1 SNHLY and CDR2 FYNNEI. CDR3 length equals 11 residues. The CDR3 here is CASAAGRSYTF. The CDR3 DNA sequence: TGTGCCAGCGCCGCGGGACGCAGCTACACCTTC. Complete variable domain (other parts from reference TRBV2 and TRBJ1-2): EPEVTQTPSHQVTQMGQEVILRCVPISNHLYFYWYRQILGQKVEFLVSFYNNEISEKSEIFDDQFSVERPDGSNFTLKIRSTKLEDSAMYFCASAAGRSYTFGSGTRLTVV.

This chain joins TRBV7-3 and TRBJ2-3; TRBD2 matches at 7 bases. The germline CDR1 and CDR2 sequences are SGHTA and FQGTGA. Trimming cost V 2 bases and J 1 base; bases outside gene matches: 9. The CDR3 loop spans 17 amino acids. The CDR3 reads CASSLDSAGVRTDTQYF. For the CDR3, the DNA is TGTGCCAGCAGCTTAGATTCCGCGGGGGTTCGCACAGATACGCAGTATTTT.

The chain couples TRBV9 to TRBJ1-1; D is uncertain. The V and J ends lost 3 bases and 7 bases respectively, with 16 bases between them. The CDR3 has 14 residues. Germline CDR1 is SGDLS and CDR2 is YYNGEE. DNA of the CDR3: TGTGCCAGCAGCGGAGGGCGCCTAGGCCTTGAAGCTTTCTTT. Amino acids: CASSGGRLGLEAFF.

This clone was counted between two and nine times. The chain combines TRBV19 with TRBJ1-5; 7 bases fit TRBD1. CDR3 length: 14 residues. Per germline, CDR1 LNHDA and CDR2 SQIVND (reference sequence). The V segment lost 8 bases and the J segment 1 base; nucleotides outside the gene matches: 5. CDR3 nucleotide sequence: TGTGCCAGTCAGACAGGGACGAGCAATCAGCCCCAGCATTTT. Its translation is CASQTGTSNQPQHF.

This sequence joins TRBV6-5 and TRBJ2-7; D not certain. The CDR3 contains 14 residues. Germline CDR1 reads MNHEY; CDR2 reads SVGAGI. V lost 2 bases and J 1 base, leaving 9 bases between the germline ends. In DNA form, the CDR3 reads TGTGCCAGCAGTTACCAGAAGTTTTCCTACGAGCAGTACTTC. Its protein is CASSYQKFSYEQYF.

This chain links TRBV4-3 with TRBJ1-5; D not resolved. The germline CDR1 and CDR2 sequences are LGHNA and YSLEER. V lost 1 base, J lost 2 bases, and 3 bases lay in between. This CDR3 is built from 13 residues. CDR3 coding DNA: TGCGCCAGCAGCCAAGCGGGCAATCAGCCCCAGCATTTT. Residues: CASSQAGNQPQHF.

The chain combines TRBV19 with TRBJ2-5; 9 nucleotides line up with TRBD1. With V trimmed by 4 bases and J by 5 bases, 11 bases remained unmatched. The germline V gene has CDR1 LNHDA and CDR2 SQIVND (reference sequence). This CDR3 is 16 amino acids long. In nucleotides, the CDR3 is TGTGCCAGTAGTAAAGTCGTGGGACAGGGTGAGGAGACCCAGTACTTC. Its translation: CASSKVVGQGEETQYF.

CDR3 region: CASSPDRGKNTEAFF. In DNA, the CDR3 is TGTGCCAGCAGCCCTGACAGGGGGAAGAACACTGAAGCTTTCTTT. The chain employs TRBV6-5 and TRBJ1-1, with 9 bases aligning to TRBD1. Trimming at V came to 6 bases and at J to 1 base, leaving 6 bases not matched to a gene. The CDR3 covers 15 residues. Germline assignment: CDR1 MNHEY and CDR2 SVGAGI.

This sequence joins TRBV19 and TRBJ2-6; D not certain. V was clipped by 3 bases and J by 0 bases, with 9 bases between them. This CDR3 contains 16 residues. Per germline, CDR1 LNHDA and CDR2 SQIVND (reference sequence). CDR3 amino acids: CASSIYSVSGANVLTF. CDR3 sequence (DNA): TGTGCCAGTAGTATTTACTCGGTCTCTGGGGCCAACGTCCTGACTTTC.

The rearrangement joins TRBV7-3 to TRBJ1-2; no reliable D call. The CDR3 consists of 13 residues. V lost 3 bases and J lost 5, with 10 bases in between. Germline lookup yields CDR1 SGHTA and CDR2 FQGTGA. The CDR3 protein is CASSFDRSYGYTF. The CDR3 nucleotides read TGTGCCAGCAGCTTTGATAGAAGTTATGGCTACACCTTC.

The CDR3 DNA follows: TGTGCCAGCAGCTTAGAGGACAGTTACAATGAGCAGTTCTTC. This encodes CASSLEDSYNEQFF. V and J are TRBV7-6 and TRBJ2-1; D is possibly TRBD1 (6 bases). Looked up from germline, CDR1 is SGHVS and CDR2 is FNYEAQ. V shed 1 base and J shed 4 bases, with 8 bases lying between them. This CDR3 spans 14 amino acids.

The chain is built from TRBV5-6 and TRBJ2-7; 7 bases agree with TRBD1. The CDR3 is 15 residues long. Germline lookup yields CDR1 SGHDT and CDR2 YYEEEE. V gave up 2 bases and J gave up 0 bases; unmatched junction bases: 5. CDR3 nucleotides: TGTGCCAGCAGCTTTCACAGGGGTAGCTCCTACGAGCAGTACTTC. Its translation is CASSFHRGSSYEQYF.

V is TRBV4-3 and J is TRBJ1-1; the D is unclear. Trimming shortened V by 2 bases and J by 0 bases, and 7 bases separated the two germline ends. Germline V gives CDR1 LGHNA, CDR2 YSLEER. The length of the CDR3 is 14 residues. CDR3 amino acids: CASSQTVMNTEAFF. For the CDR3, the DNA is TGCGCCAGCAGCCAAACAGTTATGAACACTGAAGCTTTCTTT.

The chain uses TRBV30 and TRBJ2-1; D uncertain. V lost 4 bases and J 4 bases, leaving 5 bases between the germline ends. Germline V gene lookup returns CDR1 GTSNPN and CDR2 SVGIG (reference sequence). The CDR3 is 11 amino acids. CDR3 in amino acids: CAWTVYNEQFF. The CDR3, as DNA: TGTGCCTGGACAGTGTACAATGAGCAGTTCTTC.